What follows is one TCR beta chain and its context. What it binds is not known. These data are taken from a study of shared clonotypes between healthy human individuals. Study results and limitations: Generally, estimated richness proved larger in naive subsets than it did in memory subsets.

Every donor was a Caucasian adult from Nashville, Tennessee. Division of CD4+ cells produced a CD45RA+ naive subset and a CD45RA-negative memory subset. TCRdb keeps only in-frame clones here, not all; method: immunoSEQ multiplex PCR. The table lists fewer than 2.5 million clones, 93% of them singletons. Between the trimmed V and J ends, which lost 3 bases and 10 bases, there was a span of 9 bases. This CDR3 is built from 12 residues. In germline, CDR1 is MNHEY, CDR2 SMNVEV (reference sequence). Sequencing input: naive CD4+ T cells from PBMCs. Subset defined: CD45RA+ positively selected. This sequence originates from a man younger than 30 in good health. Some clones in this sample may be carry-over from other donors' samples. J is TRBJ1-4 and V is TRBV27; D call uncertain. In nucleotides, the CDR3 is TGTGCCAGCAGTTTGCCCCAAGGAAAACTGTTTTTT. The encoded protein is CASSLPQGKLFF. The full variable domain, its missing parts supplied by reference TRBV27 and TRBJ1-4, is EAQVTQNPRYLITVTGKKLTVTCSQNMNHEYMSWYRQDPGLGLRQIYYSMNVEVTDKGDVPEGYKVSRKEKRNFPLILESPSPNQTSLYFCASSLPQGKLFFGSGTQLSVL.